The sequence of this T cell receptor (beta chain) was determined in a study of T cell responses to AZD1222 COVID-19 vaccine (dated by TCRdb to the early 2020s). About the investigation overall: AZD1222 recipients given second doses at about 4 weeks or at about 12 weeks were pooled, since spike-specific TCR depth and breadth were not found to differ between the two schedules. TCR sequencing covered more than 230 trial participants: 200 to 220 given two doses of AZD1222 and about 26 given two doses of MenACWY control vaccine. Enrollment into the trials was organized by age into subgroups of 18-55, 56-69 and 70-plus years, and those subgroups contained about 150, 27 and 61 TCR-sequenced participants, respectively.

The V and J ends are trimmed by 3 bases and 2 bases, leaving 7 bases between them. Spanning cysteine to phenylalanine, the CDR3 consists of 13 amino acids. CDR3 DNA is the only sequence kept; it has 39 bases, read in frame from the first base. The CDR3 regions of human TCRbeta chains were analyzed by immunosequencing. On the authors' methods: TCRs in the repertoires were matched against a reference library of SARS-CoV-2-specific TCRs that had been generated with the MIRA antigen-specificity platform. Breadth was defined as the fraction of unique TCRs that were SARS-CoV-2-associated. Depth was defined as the fraction of total T cells that were SARS-CoV-2-associated. Using the MIRA data, each spike-specific TCR was assigned both to the spike region to which the TCR was reactive and to a CD4 or CD8 class. Log10-transformed breadth and depth values were compared by one-way ANOVA with Sidak's multiple comparisons tests. The table comes from immuneACCESS by way of TCRdb, which keeps in-frame sequences with V and J called. Part of the clones is missing from these tables; in studies checked, under half for an unresolved V gene and the rest for unknown reasons. That table is the source of V, J and clone size, and D and trimming were worked out from the DNA. This sample holds around 170,000 clones; more than 75% were observed only once. The ten largest account for 0.99% of the sample.

The sample's time point, from its label and the paper: baseline before first vaccination. The vaccinee samples were drawn from two UK trials, COV001 and COV002, one of which was a single-blind randomized controlled phase 2/3 trial testing AZD1222 (ChAdOx1 nCoV-19) in healthy adults. Trial participant PBMC samples were collected at day 0 and day 28 after the second dose for TCRbeta chain sequencing. Overall study outcomes, separate from this receptor: The vaccine-associated CD4 TCRs covered the entire spike protein, and the dominant responses fell in regions 160-218 and 743-854. Most participants were white British and females outnumbered males, and the authors suggested that clonal diversity may have been underestimated. In the small 56-69-year group, the increase in depth fell short of significance, most likely because of low power. After two AZD1222 doses, spike-specific TCR breadth and depth were significantly higher than at day 0 and than in MenACWY recipients. No day 14 peak-response samples were available, so repertoires were characterized only after the peak T cell response. Conclusions about previously exposed vaccinees are limited because only 5 or 6 AZD1222 recipients were SARS-CoV-2 seropositive at baseline. Reportedly, almost half of the unique spike-specific TCRs recognized epitopes lying outside the regions that are mutated in the B.1.351 and B.1.1.7 variants.

As for this clone: Its antigen has not been determined. No much larger clone is present one base from it, and per-base qualities are unavailable.

The starting material was peripheral blood, obtained on day 0 of AZD1222 vaccination. The chain links TRBV12-3 or TRBV12-4 with TRBJ1-2; too little of a D gene remains to name it. This sequence originates from an adult in good health. The CDR3 here reads CASSFGKNYGYTF. In nucleotides, the sequence is TGTGCCAGCAGTTTCGGCAAGAACTATGGCTACACCTTC.